A single sample is the source of the 14 T cell receptor beta chains below, sequenced in a study of T cells in Graves' hyperthyroidism and ophthalmopathy. The source material, RNA transcripts, was used to amplify TCR beta CDR3 regions. A set of HTBI primers served as the primers for a first-round RT-PCR of the TCR CDR3. TCRdb processed the multiplex PCR reads anew with MiXCR; each CDR3 protein has one entry. The sample contains approximately 300,000 distinct CDR3 sequences, approximately 17% of which appear only once. Material for sequencing was blood. The receptors shown here come from a woman aged 60-70 years with Graves' ophthalmopathy.

This chain joins TRBV11-2 and TRBJ1-2, with TRBD1 identical over 8 bases. The germline gives CDR1 SGHAT, CDR2 FQNNGV. This CDR3 is built from 13 residues. V shed 5 bases and J 7 bases; nucleotides not matched to a gene: 6. Here the CDR3 reads CASSADRGSGYTF. The DNA for the CDR3 is TGTGCCAGCAGCGCAGACAGGGGTAGTGGCTACACCTTC.

In its sample, this clonotype was seen a few times. V usage is TRBV7-9 and J usage is TRBJ2-5; no reliable D call. There are 12 residues in the CDR3. V lost 3 bases to trimming and J lost 5 bases, with 7 bases between them. The germline V gene encodes CDR1 SEHNR and CDR2 FQNEAQ (reference sequence). CDR3 bases: TGTGCCAGCAGCTTTACGGAGGAGACCCAGTACTTC. It yields the protein CASSFTEETQYF.

This clonotype was recorded at least ten times. CDR3 in amino acids: CASSLAAGKNTEAFF. The CDR3, as DNA: TGTGCCAGCAGCTTAGCGGCAGGGAAAAACACTGAAGCTTTCTTT. The gene calls are TRBV7-2 and TRBJ1-1; a weak D match, TRBD1 (5 bases). The germline gives CDR1 SGHTA, CDR2 FQGNSA. Trimming took 0 bases from V and 2 from J, leaving 10 bases between them. CDR3 length: 15 residues.

This clonotype was detected many times. This rearrangement joins TRBV7-2 to TRBJ2-1; 11 positions match TRBD2. V trimming: 1 base; J trimming: 7 bases; junction bases outside the gene matches: 3. This CDR3 is 15 amino acids long. The germline V gene has CDR1 SGHTA and CDR2 FQGNSA. The CDR3 region is CASSLGLAGNNEQFF. The CDR3 bases are TGTGCCAGCAGCTTAGGACTAGCGGGAAATAATGAGCAGTTCTTC.

This clonotype was seen at least ten times. The V gene is TRBV4-3, the J gene TRBJ2-7; unclear D gene. The germline CDR1 and CDR2 sequences are LGHNA and YSLEER. This CDR3 has 14 residues. The ends were cut back, 0 bases at V and 3 bases at J, with 9 bases in the middle. Written as DNA, the CDR3 is TGCGCCAGCAGCCAAGAGGCCAGACACTACGAGCAGTACTTC. It specifies CASSQEARHYEQYF.

This clonotype was observed many times. The rearrangement links TRBV2 to TRBJ2-7, with TRBD1 matching 8 bases. The CDR3 has 14 amino acids. Germline loops: CDR1 SNHLY, CDR2 FYNNEI. The J segment lost 0 bases and the V segment lost 2 bases, leaving 0 bases of the junction unmatched. The CDR3 DNA is TGTGCCAGCAGTGAACAGGGGGCCTCCTACGAGCAGTACTTC. It translates to CASSEQGASYEQYF.

A note on this clonotype: A much larger clonotype is one base distant, so this may be a read error. Without the conserved terminal phenylalanine or tryptophan, this CDR3 likely stems from a read error. The chain carries TRBV11-2 and TRBJ2-3; TRBD1 aligns across 7 bases. CDR3 length: 18 amino acids. The ends lost 5 bases at V and 1 base at J; junction bases unmatched: 15. The V gene's germline CDR1 is SGHAT and CDR2 FQNNGV. This CDR3 reads CASSPRSGVGQGTDTQYL. DNA of the CDR3: TGTGCCAGCAGCCCCAGATCCGGCGTAGGACAGGGCACAGATACGCAGTATCTT.

The rearrangement uses TRBV7-9 and TRBJ1-2; D perhaps matches TRBD1 (6 bases). Germline-derived CDR1 and CDR2 are SEHNR and FQNEAQ (reference sequence). This CDR3 is 14 amino acids long. V lost 3 bases and J lost 7, with 15 bases in between. The CDR3 DNA sequence: TGTGCCAGCAGCTTTCTCGGGGGGCAGGTTGGCTACACCTTC. It encodes CASSFLGGQVGYTF.

This clonotype has at least ten counts. The V call is TRBV5-1, the J call TRBJ1-1; a possible D gene is TRBD1 (5 bases). V dropped 6 bases and J dropped 4 bases, with 16 bases sitting between them. CDR3 length equals 14 residues. Germline V CDR1 and CDR2: SGHRS, YFSETQ. For the CDR3, the DNA is TGCGCCAGCACCCCTTCAAGGGACCCCACTGAAGCTTTCTTT. Protein product: CASTPSRDPTEAFF.

This clonotype has at least ten counts. The genes are TRBV18 and TRBJ2-1; D may be TRBD2 (6 bases). The CDR3 length is 16 residues. V lost 4 bases to trimming and J lost 0 bases, with 13 bases between them. Germline lookup yields CDR1 KGHSH and CDR2 LQKENI. The DNA for the CDR3 is TGTGCCAGCTCACAAAATACCGGGGGCTCCTACAATGAGCAGTTCTTC. It specifies CASSQNTGGSYNEQFF.

In its sample, this clonotype was seen many times. The chain has TRBV7-2 and TRBJ2-5; D is perhaps TRBD1 or TRBD2 (5 bases each). The germline V and J ends were trimmed by 4 bases and 8 bases, with 20 bases remaining between them. The CDR3 is made up of 15 amino acids. The V gene's germline CDR1 is SGHTA and CDR2 FQGNSA. The CDR3 sequence is CASSSTRGLSETQYF. The CDR3, as DNA: TGTGCCAGCAGCTCCACCCGGGGCCTCTCTGAAACCCAGTACTTC.

This clonotype showed up many times. The J gene is TRBJ1-1, the V gene TRBV27; D may be TRBD1 (5 bases). CDR1 and CDR2 (germline): MNHEY, SMNVEV (reference sequence). V was clipped by 0 bases and J by 3 bases, with 8 bases between them. The CDR3 length is 14 residues. CDR3 residues: CASSLSGGYTEAFF. The CDR3 nucleotides read TGTGCCAGCAGTTTATCCGGGGGGTACACTGAAGCTTTCTTT.

This clonotype was detected ten times or more. The V gene is TRBV18, the J gene TRBJ1-4; 9 nucleotides line up with TRBD1. The CDR3 is made up of 15 amino acids. CDR1 and CDR2 (germline): KGHSH, LQKENI. V lost 3 bases, J lost 3 bases, and 2 bases stayed unmatched. CDR3 amino acids: CASSPGTGPNEKLFF. DNA of the CDR3: TGTGCCAGCTCACCGGGGACAGGGCCTAATGAAAAACTGTTTTTT.

This clonotype was counted ten times or more. The chain is built from TRBV7-3 and TRBJ2-1; D is perhaps TRBD1 or TRBD2 (5 bases each). Germline CDR1 reads SGHTA; CDR2 reads FQGTGA. The V end was cut by 3 bases, the J end by 2 bases, with 20 bases between. CDR3 length equals 18 residues. The CDR3, as DNA: TGTGCCAGCAGCTTCCGAGACACGGGGCTAGCCCCCTACAATGAGCAGTTCTTC. Protein product: CASSFRDTGLAPYNEQFF.